These 25 T cell receptor beta chains came from one sample sequenced in a study of sequential checkpoint blockade in melanoma. Specified treatment: randomized to nivolumab then ipilimumab (arm A) or the reverse (arm B). The repertoire was sequenced with immunoSEQ multiplex PCR; TCRdb's copy has only in-frame clones and lacks some. Of 5,900 or so clones listed, approximately 53% were seen once; the top ten hold 45%. This sample comprised CD8+ T cells sorted from blood (inferred from file names), obtained from a patient given nivolumab and ipilimumab in sequence. The receptors derive from a human donor with melanoma.

This clone appeared a few times. CDR3 residues: CASRVEYRDEEFF. In nucleotides, the CDR3 is TGTGCCAGCAGGGTTGAGTACAGGGATGAAGAGTTCTTC. The chain carries TRBV27 and TRBJ2-1; D may be TRBD1 (6 bases). V was trimmed by 6 bases and J by 14 bases, leaving 20 bases between them. Germline V gene data show CDR1 as MNHEY and CDR2 as SMNVEV (reference sequence). This CDR3 has 13 amino acids.

V usage is TRBV6-5 and J usage is TRBJ1-1; a weak D match, TRBD1 (5 bases). Trimming pared 7 bases from V and 3 bases from J, leaving 12 bases between. CDR1 and CDR2 from the germline V gene are MNHEY and SVGAGI. CDR3 length: 13 residues. The CDR3 DNA follows: TGTGCCAGCAAGGCAGGGATCCACACTGAAGCTTTCTTT. As protein: CASKAGIHTEAFF.

The J gene is TRBJ2-1, the V gene TRBV4-1, with 7 bases identical to TRBD2. Germline trimming cut 2 bases from V and 4 bases from J; bases unmatched to any gene: 8. The germline V gene has CDR1 MGHRA and CDR2 YSYEKL. This CDR3 has 16 residues. The CDR3 loop is CASSQIGRAKYNEQFF. The CDR3 coding sequence is TGCGCCAGCAGCCAAATTGGGAGGGCCAAGTACAATGAGCAGTTCTTC.

The gene calls are TRBV20-1 and TRBJ1-1; possibly TRBD1 for D (6 bases). The CDR3 is 11 residues long. CDR1 and CDR2 from the germline V gene are DFQATT and SNEGSKA (reference sequence). V lost 2 bases and J 9 bases, leaving 10 bases between the germline ends. The CDR3 DNA follows: TGCAGTGCTAGACAGGGGCGTCAAGCTTTCTTT. Translation: CSARQGRQAFF.

Worth noting for this clone: Since a far larger clone is one base different, this is likely a read error. The chain employs TRBV5-4 and TRBJ2-5, with D unclear. Germline CDR1 is SGHNT and CDR2 is YYREEE (reference sequence). Trimming removed 4 bases from V and 1 base from J, with 14 bases in between. The CDR3 is 15 residues long. CDR3 amino acids: CASSQDRGTQETQYF. The DNA for the CDR3 is TGTGCCAGCAGCCAAGATAGAGGCACCCAAGAGACCCAGTACTTC.

The chain links TRBV4-1 to TRBJ2-3; 10 bases are shared with TRBD1. The germline gives CDR1 MGHRA, CDR2 YSYEKL. This CDR3 is 17 amino acids long. V was clipped by 3 bases and J by 1 base; unmatched bases: 7. Here the CDR3 DNA reads TGCGCCAGCAGCCACCGAGGGGGGACAGGGGGCACAGATACGCAGTATTTT. Its protein is CASSHRGGTGGTDTQYF.

This clone has just one count. V gene TRBV19 combines with J gene TRBJ2-1; D is undetermined. The CDR3 is made up of 13 amino acids. The V gene lost 6 bases and the J gene lost 5 bases, with 11 bases spanning the gap. CDR1 is LNHDA and CDR2 is SQIVND in the germline V gene (reference sequence). In DNA form, the CDR3 reads TGTGCCAGTAGAACTGTTTTAAACAATGAGCAGTTCTTC. Its protein product is CASRTVLNNEQFF.

By share, this clone counts as medium-sized. The rearrangement joins TRBV7-9 to TRBJ1-3, with 10 nucleotides matching TRBD1. CDR1 and CDR2 (germline): SEHNR, FQNEAQ (reference sequence). V shed 10 bases, J shed 1 base, and the junction held 4 bases outside the gene matches. The CDR3 runs 14 residues. The CDR3 sequence is CAILDRGSGNTIYF. The CDR3 DNA reads TGTGCCATCCTGGACAGGGGGTCTGGAAACACCATATATTTT.

This sequence joins TRBV27 and TRBJ1-1; a possible D gene is TRBD1 (6 bases). From germline, CDR1 is MNHEY and CDR2 SMNVEV (reference sequence). This CDR3 has 13 amino acids. V dropped 0 bases and J dropped 8 bases, with 10 bases sitting between them. CDR3 region: CASSLSRGSEAFF. The CDR3 bases are TGTGCCAGCAGTTTATCGAGGGGGTCCGAAGCTTTCTTT.

This clone was recorded a few times. The CDR3 nucleotides are TGTGCCAGCAGTTCTAGCGGGGGGTCCAAGGAGACCCAGTACTTC. This translates into CASSSSGGSKETQYF. V is TRBV7-4 and J is TRBJ2-5, with TRBD2 matching over 11 bases. Germline V gives CDR1 SGHVT, CDR2 SQSDAQ. The V and J ends lost 6 bases and 5 bases, in that order; junction bases with no gene match: 8. The CDR3 totals 15 residues.

This chain uses TRBV28 with TRBJ1-2; D is undetermined. Germline-derived CDR1 and CDR2 are MDHEN and SYDVKM. CDR3 length equals 15 residues. V lost 3 bases and J lost 0, with 11 bases in between. The CDR3 loop is CASSFFEVSNYGYTF. CDR3 bases: TGTGCCAGCAGTTTTTTCGAGGTGTCTAACTATGGCTACACCTTC.

This clone was observed a handful of times. V gene TRBV6-4 combines with J gene TRBJ2-3; 11 nucleotides agree with TRBD2. With 6 bases clipped from V and 5 bases from J, the junction kept 7 bases outside the gene matches. CDR3 length equals 15 residues. Germline CDR1 is MRHNA and CDR2 is SNTAGT. CDR3 DNA sequence: TGTGCCAGCAGCAAACTAGCGGGAGATATAGATACGCAGTATTTT. Translated, it gives CASSKLAGDIDTQYF.

The gene calls are TRBV4-2 and TRBJ1-2, with 11 positions matching TRBD1. V dropped 2 bases and J dropped 7; count of bases not matched to a gene: 6. The CDR3 has 15 amino acids. CDR1 is LGHNA, CDR2 YNFKEQ, per germline. CDR3 sequence reads: CASSQWGTGGFGYTF. The CDR3 nucleotides are TGTGCCAGCAGCCAATGGGGGACAGGGGGTTTTGGCTACACCTTC.

The chain employs TRBV27 and TRBJ2-1, with TRBD2 identical over 9 bases. The ends lost 3 bases at V and 12 bases at J; junction bases unmatched: 9. The CDR3 sequence is 14 residues long. The germline CDR1 and CDR2 sequences are MNHEY and SMNVEV (reference sequence). CDR3 sequence: CASSLGAGGYGQFF. The DNA for the CDR3 is TGTGCCAGCAGTTTGGGAGCGGGAGGATATGGGCAGTTCTTC.

CDR3 residues: CASSYGWRGEQYF. The CDR3 DNA reads as TGTGCCAGCAGTTACGGCTGGCGCGGCGAGCAGTACTTC. The chain couples TRBV6-5 to TRBJ2-7, with D hard to call. Germline V gene sequence: CDR1 MNHEY, CDR2 SVGAGI. The CDR3 runs to 13 residues. Trimming took off 2 bases at V and 6 bases at J, with 11 bases between the two ends.

In this sample, this clone turned up a few times. The genes are TRBV4-2 and TRBJ2-3; TRBD2 agrees at 7 bases. The CDR3 consists of 14 residues. Per the germline V gene, CDR1 is LGHNA and CDR2 is YNFKEQ. V trimming: 0 bases; J trimming: 6 bases; junction bases outside the gene matches: 3. The CDR3 bases are TGTGCCAGCAGCCAAGAAAAGGGAGGGGATACGCAGTATTTT. Protein sequence: CASSQEKGGDTQYF.

In its sample, this clone was seen many times. The V and J genes are TRBV4-2 and TRBJ2-1; D might be TRBD2 (5 bases). Deletions cut 5 bases from V and 0 bases from J, with 14 bases between. The CDR3 contains 16 residues. Germline lookup yields CDR1 LGHNA and CDR2 YNFKEQ. The CDR3 reads CASSLIGESSYNEQFF. As DNA, the CDR3 is TGTGCCAGCAGCTTAATTGGGGAGAGCTCCTACAATGAGCAGTTCTTC.

This clone is classed as medium-sized (0.01 to 0.1%). V and J are TRBV5-5 and TRBJ2-7; D perhaps matches TRBD1 (5 bases). With 0 bases removed from V and 0 bases from J, the gap between germline ends came to 10 bases. This CDR3 contains 15 residues. The V gene's germline CDR1 is SGHKS and CDR2 YYEKEE (reference sequence). CDR3 loop: CASSLVGVPSYEQYF. The CDR3 DNA follows: TGTGCCAGCAGCTTGGTAGGGGTACCCTCCTACGAGCAGTACTTC. Using reference TRBV5-5 and TRBJ2-7 for the parts outside the CDR3, the full variable domain is DAGVTQSPTHLIKTRGQQVTLRCSPISGHKSVSWYQQVLGQGPQFIFQYYEKEERGRGNFPDRFSARQFPNYSSELNVNALLLGDSALYLCASSLVGVPSYEQYFGPGTRLTVT.

V and J are TRBV5-6 and TRBJ1-2; D not resolved. Per the germline V gene, CDR1 is SGHDT and CDR2 is YYEEEE. This CDR3 has 12 residues. The CDR3 spells CAHVSGGHGYTF. The CDR3 DNA is TGTGCTCATGTTTCGGGAGGACATGGCTACACCTTC.

This chain links TRBV10-3 with TRBJ1-6; 9 bases line up with TRBD1. The CDR3 totals 15 residues. The trim removed 4 bases at V and 7 bases at J, leaving 5 bases unmatched. CDR1 is ENHRY, CDR2 SYGVKD, per germline. CDR3: CAISVQDRGNSPLHF. Here the CDR3 DNA reads TGTGCCATCAGTGTGCAGGACAGGGGCAATTCACCCCTCCACTTT.

CDR3 bases: TGCGCCAGCAGCCCACCGGGGGGGCCGGATCAAGAGACCCAGTACTTC. Its protein product is CASSPPGGPDQETQYF. V usage is TRBV4-3 and J usage is TRBJ2-5; 8 nucleotides line up with TRBD2. The CDR3 has 16 amino acids. V lost 4 bases and J lost 2; bases outside the gene matches: 9. The germline V gene encodes CDR1 LGHNA and CDR2 YSLEER.

This clone was counted a few times. The chain links TRBV10-3 to TRBJ2-7, with TRBD1 matching 10 bases. The CDR3 is 16 amino acids. The J segment lost 4 bases and the V segment lost 0 bases, leaving 6 bases of the junction unmatched. CDR1 ENHRY and CDR2 SYGVKD come from the germline V gene. CDR3 residues: CAISESTTGGWYEQYF. CDR3 coding DNA: TGTGCCATCAGTGAGTCCACGACAGGGGGCTGGTACGAGCAGTACTTC.

J is TRBJ2-1 and V is TRBV9; D is perhaps TRBD1 (6 bases). Trimming shortened V by 4 bases and J by 8 bases, and 19 bases separated the two germline ends. This CDR3 has 15 amino acids. Germline CDR1 SGDLS, CDR2 YYNGEE. The CDR3 DNA is TGTGCCAGCAGCATCCGAAGAGTGGGGGCCGATGAGCAGTTCTTC. It specifies CASSIRRVGADEQFF.

The chain uses TRBV19 and TRBJ1-1; D ambiguous. There are 12 residues in the CDR3. V gave up 4 bases and J gave up 4 bases, with 7 bases separating them. CDR1 LNHDA and CDR2 SQIVND come from the germline V gene (reference sequence). The CDR3, as DNA: TGTGCCAGTAGTAGGGAGGGCACTGAAGCTTTCTTT. Translating it yields CASSREGTEAFF.

This chain joins TRBV4-2 and TRBJ2-1, with 8 bases identical to TRBD2. CDR1 LGHNA and CDR2 YNFKEQ come from the germline V gene. The CDR3 extends over 17 amino acids. Trimming cost V 4 bases and J 3 bases; bases outside gene matches: 11. The CDR3 DNA follows: TGTGCCAGCAGCCCCCACCAAGCGGGGGCCCTCTACAATGAGCAGTTCTTC. Amino acid sequence: CASSPHQAGALYNEQFF.